The 2 T cell receptor beta chains below were found in one sample sequenced in a study of T cell responses to AZD1222 COVID-19 vaccine. The table came from immunoSEQ multiplex PCR; TCRdb's copy has only in-frame clones and leaves some out. This sample carries more than 100,000 clones, less than 90% of them seen once, and the ten largest clones take around 2.4%. The specimen comprised peripheral blood, sampled on day 0 of AZD1222 vaccination. These receptors originate from an adult in good health.

The chain is built from TRBV19 and TRBJ1-4; 9 nucleotides agree with TRBD1. CDR1 and CDR2 from the germline V gene are LNHDA and SQIVND (reference sequence). This CDR3 spans 14 amino acids. The J segment lost 8 bases and the V segment lost 5 bases, leaving 6 bases of the junction unmatched. The CDR3 DNA sequence: TGTGCCAGTAGTTTGGGACAGGGTTTAGAAAAACTGTTTTTT. Protein product: CASSLGQGLEKLFF. Based on the CDR3 plus reference TRBV19 and TRBJ1-4, the full variable domain is DGGITQSPKYLFRKEGQNVTLSCEQNLNHDAMYWYRQDPGQGLRLIYYSQIVNDFQKGDIAEGYSVSREKKESFPLTVTSAQKNPTAFYLCASSLGQGLEKLFFGSGTQLSVL.

This chain uses TRBV10-3 with TRBJ2-1; tentative D call: TRBD1 (5 bases). Per germline, CDR1 ENHRY and CDR2 SYGVKD. Trimming removed 0 bases at V and 3 bases at J, with 12 bases between. The CDR3 contains 16 residues. CDR3 nucleotide sequence: TGTGCCATCAGTGAGTCGACTGGGGCCCTCTACAATGAGCAGTTCTTC. Protein: CAISESTGALYNEQFF.